The clone carrying this TCR beta chain was observed a handful of times. Its antigen is undetermined. The entry originates in a study of CD8+CD57+ T cells in acquired aplastic anemia. Study as a whole: The sorted CD4+ and CD8+ cells yielded an average around 3.2 ug of DNA.

Template material for TCR beta VDJ and CDR3 profiling consisted of genomic DNA. TCRdb re-derived calls from the reads in MiXCR, one entry per CDR3 protein. This repertoire shows around 230,000 distinct CDR3 sequences, about 59% found once; its top ten account for 25% to 30%. The CDR3 covers 15 residues. Germline V lookup: CDR1 SGHRS, CDR2 YFSETQ. Trimming at V came to 0 bases and at J to 5 bases, leaving 6 bases not matched to a gene. General observations from the study: About 29 CD8+ CDR3 sequences occurred in both the patients and the controls.

Sequenced sample: sorted CD4+, CD8+, or CD8+CD57+ T cells (not recorded which) from PBMCs. This rearrangement joins TRBV5-1 to TRBJ2-7, with TRBD1 identical over 9 bases. This TCR was recovered from a human donor in good health. The CDR3 loop is CASSLAPGTGNEQYF. The CDR3 region has the DNA TGCGCCAGCAGCTTGGCTCCCGGGACAGGGAACGAGCAGTACTTC.